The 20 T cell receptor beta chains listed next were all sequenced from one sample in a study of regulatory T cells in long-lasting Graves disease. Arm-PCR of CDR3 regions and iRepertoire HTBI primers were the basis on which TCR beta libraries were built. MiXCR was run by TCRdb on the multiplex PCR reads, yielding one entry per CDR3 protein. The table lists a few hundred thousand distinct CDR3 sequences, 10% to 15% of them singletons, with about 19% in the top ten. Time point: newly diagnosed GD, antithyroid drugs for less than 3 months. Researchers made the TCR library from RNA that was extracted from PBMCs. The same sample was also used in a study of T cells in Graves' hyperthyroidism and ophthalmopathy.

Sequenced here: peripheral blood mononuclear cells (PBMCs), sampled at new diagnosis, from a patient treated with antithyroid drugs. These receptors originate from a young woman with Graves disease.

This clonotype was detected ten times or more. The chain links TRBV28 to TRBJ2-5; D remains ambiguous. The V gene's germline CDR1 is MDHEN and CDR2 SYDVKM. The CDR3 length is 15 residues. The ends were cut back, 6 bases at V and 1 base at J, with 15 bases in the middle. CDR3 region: CASSPFYVVQETQYF. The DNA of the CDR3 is TGTGCCAGCAGCCCATTTTACGTGGTCCAAGAGACCCAGTACTTC.

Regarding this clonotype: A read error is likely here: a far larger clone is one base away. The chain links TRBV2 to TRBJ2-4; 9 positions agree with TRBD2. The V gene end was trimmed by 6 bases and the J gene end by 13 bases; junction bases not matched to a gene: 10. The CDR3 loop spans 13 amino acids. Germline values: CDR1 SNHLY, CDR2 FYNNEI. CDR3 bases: TGTGCCAGCAGGGCTAGCGGGGATGATGAGCAGTACTTC. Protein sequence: CASRASGDDEQYF.

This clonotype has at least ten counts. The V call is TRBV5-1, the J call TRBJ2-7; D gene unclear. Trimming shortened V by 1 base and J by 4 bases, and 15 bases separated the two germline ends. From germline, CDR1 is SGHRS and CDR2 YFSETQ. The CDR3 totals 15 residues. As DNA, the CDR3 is TGCGCCAGCAGCTTGACGTTCGGCGACTCTTACGAGCAGTACTTC. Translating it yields CASSLTFGDSYEQYF.

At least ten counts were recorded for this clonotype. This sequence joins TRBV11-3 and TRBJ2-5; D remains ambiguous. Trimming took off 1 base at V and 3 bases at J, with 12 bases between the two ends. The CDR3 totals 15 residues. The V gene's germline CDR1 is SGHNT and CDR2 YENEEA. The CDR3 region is CASSLGSGSEETQYF. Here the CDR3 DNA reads TGTGCCAGCAGCTTAGGGTCCGGGTCAGAAGAGACCCAGTACTTC.

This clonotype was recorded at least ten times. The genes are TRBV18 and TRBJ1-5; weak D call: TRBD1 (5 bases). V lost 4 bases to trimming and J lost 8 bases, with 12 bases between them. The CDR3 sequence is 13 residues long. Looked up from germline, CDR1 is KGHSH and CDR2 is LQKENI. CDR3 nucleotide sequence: TGTGCCAGCTCACGGGCCTCACAGGAGCCCCAGCATTTT. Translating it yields CASSRASQEPQHF.

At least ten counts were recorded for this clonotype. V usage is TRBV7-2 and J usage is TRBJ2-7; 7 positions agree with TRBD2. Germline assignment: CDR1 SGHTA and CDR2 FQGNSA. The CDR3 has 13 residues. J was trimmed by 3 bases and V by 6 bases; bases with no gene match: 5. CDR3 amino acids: CASSTGTNYEQYF. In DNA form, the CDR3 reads TGTGCCAGCAGTACCGGGACTAACTACGAGCAGTACTTC.

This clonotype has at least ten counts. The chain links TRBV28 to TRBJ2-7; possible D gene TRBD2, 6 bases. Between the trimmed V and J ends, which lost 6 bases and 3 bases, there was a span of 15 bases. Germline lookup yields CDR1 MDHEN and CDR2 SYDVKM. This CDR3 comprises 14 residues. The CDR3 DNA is TGTGCCAGCAGCCGGACACTAGCTAACTACGAGCAGTACTTC. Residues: CASSRTLANYEQYF.

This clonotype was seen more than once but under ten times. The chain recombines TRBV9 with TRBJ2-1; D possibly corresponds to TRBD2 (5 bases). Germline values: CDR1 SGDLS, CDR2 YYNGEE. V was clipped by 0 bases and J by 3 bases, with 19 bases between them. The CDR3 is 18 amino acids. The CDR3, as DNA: TGTGCCAGCAGCGTAGAGAGGGCCACGAGGGCCTGCTACAATGAGCAGTTCTTC. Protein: CASSVERATRACYNEQFF. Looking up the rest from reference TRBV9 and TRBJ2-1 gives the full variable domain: DSGVTQTPKHLITATGQRVTLRCSPRSGDLSVYWYQQSLDQGLQFLIQYYNGEERAKGNILERFSAQQFPDLHSELNLSSLELGDSALYFCASSVERATRACYNEQFFGPGTRLTVL.

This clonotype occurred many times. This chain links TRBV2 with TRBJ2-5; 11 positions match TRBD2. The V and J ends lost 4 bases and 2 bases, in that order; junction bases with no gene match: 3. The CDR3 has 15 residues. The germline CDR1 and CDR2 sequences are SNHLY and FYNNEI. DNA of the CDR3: TGTGCCAGCAGTGCGCTAGCGGGGGGACAAGAGACCCAGTACTTC. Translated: CASSALAGGQETQYF.

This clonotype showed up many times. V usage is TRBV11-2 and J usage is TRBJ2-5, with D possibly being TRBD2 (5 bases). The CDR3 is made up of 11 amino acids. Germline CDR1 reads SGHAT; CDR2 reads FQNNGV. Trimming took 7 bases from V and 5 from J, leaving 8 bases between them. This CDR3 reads CASKGVETQYF. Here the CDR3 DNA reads TGTGCCAGCAAGGGAGTGGAGACCCAGTACTTC. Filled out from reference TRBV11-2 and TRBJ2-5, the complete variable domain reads EAGVAQSPRYKIIEKRQSVAFWCNPISGHATLYWYQQILGQGPKLLIQFQNNGVVDDSQLPKDRFSAERLKGVDSTLKIQPAKLEDSAVYLCASKGVETQYFGPGTRLLVL.

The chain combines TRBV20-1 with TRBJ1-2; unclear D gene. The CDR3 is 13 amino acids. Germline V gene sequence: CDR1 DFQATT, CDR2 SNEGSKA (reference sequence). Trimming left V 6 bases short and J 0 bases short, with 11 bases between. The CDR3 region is CSAHGPSNYGYTF. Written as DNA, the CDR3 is TGCAGTGCCCACGGACCCTCTAACTATGGCTACACCTTC.

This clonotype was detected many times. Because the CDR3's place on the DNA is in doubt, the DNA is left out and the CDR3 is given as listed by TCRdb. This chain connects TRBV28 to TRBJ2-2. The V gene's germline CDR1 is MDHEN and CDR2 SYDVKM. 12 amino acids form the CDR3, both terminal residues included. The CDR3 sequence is CASSFGAGELFF.

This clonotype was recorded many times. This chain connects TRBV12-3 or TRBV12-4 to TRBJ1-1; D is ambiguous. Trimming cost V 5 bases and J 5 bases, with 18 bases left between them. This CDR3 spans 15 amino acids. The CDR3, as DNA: TGTGCCAGCAGTCACCCGAGGGTCTTGCGGACTGAAGCTTTCTTT. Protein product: CASSHPRVLRTEAFF.

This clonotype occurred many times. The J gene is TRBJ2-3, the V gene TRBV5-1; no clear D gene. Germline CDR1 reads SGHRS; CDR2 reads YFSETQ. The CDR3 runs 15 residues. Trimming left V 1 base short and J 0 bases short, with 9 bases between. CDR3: CASSLSTESTDTQYF. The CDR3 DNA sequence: TGCGCCAGCAGCTTGAGCACGGAGAGCACAGATACGCAGTATTTT.

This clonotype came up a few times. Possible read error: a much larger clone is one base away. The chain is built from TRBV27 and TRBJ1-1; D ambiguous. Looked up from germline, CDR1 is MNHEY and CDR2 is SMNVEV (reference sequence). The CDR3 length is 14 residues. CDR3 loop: CASSLVYMNTEASF. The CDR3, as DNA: TGTGCCAGCAGTTTGGTCTACATGAACACTGAAGCTTCCTTT.

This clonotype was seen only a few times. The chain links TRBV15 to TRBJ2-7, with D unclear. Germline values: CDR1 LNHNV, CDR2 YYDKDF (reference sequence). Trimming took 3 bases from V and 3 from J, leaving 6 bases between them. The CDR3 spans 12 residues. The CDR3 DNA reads TGTGCCACCAGCAGGCTGAACTACGAGCAGTACTTC. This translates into CATSRLNYEQYF. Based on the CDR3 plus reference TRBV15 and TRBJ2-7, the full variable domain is DAMVIQNPRYQVTQFGKPVTLSCSQTLNHNVMYWYQQKSSQAPKLLFHYYDKDFNNEADTPDNFQSRRPNTSFCFLDIRSPGLGDTAMYLCATSRLNYEQYFGPGTRLTVT.

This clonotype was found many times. DNA of the CDR3: TGCAGTGCTAGAGCCGCCTTCGGGACTACCTCCTACAATGAGCAGTTCTTC. It specifies CSARAAFGTTSYNEQFF. J is TRBJ2-1 and V is TRBV20-1, with 7 bases fitting TRBD2. Germline trimming cut 1 base from V and 0 bases from J; bases unmatched to any gene: 9. Germline lookup yields CDR1 DFQATT and CDR2 SNEGSKA (reference sequence). The CDR3 is 17 residues long.

The CDR3 nucleotides read TGTGCCAGCAGCTCTCCTATGGGGTCCTACGAGCAGTACTTC. It specifies CASSSPMGSYEQYF. The chain carries TRBV6-1 and TRBJ2-7; D is unresolved. CDR1 and CDR2 (germline): MNHNS, SASEGT. The CDR3 runs to 14 residues. V was cut by 6 bases and J by 1 base, with 13 bases left in between.

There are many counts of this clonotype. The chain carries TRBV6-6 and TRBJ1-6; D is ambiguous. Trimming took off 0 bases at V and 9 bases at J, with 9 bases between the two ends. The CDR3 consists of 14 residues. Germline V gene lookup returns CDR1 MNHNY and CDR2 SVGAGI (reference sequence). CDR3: CASSYSPGTSPLHF. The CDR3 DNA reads TGTGCCAGCAGTTACTCGCCAGGAACTTCACCCCTCCACTTT.

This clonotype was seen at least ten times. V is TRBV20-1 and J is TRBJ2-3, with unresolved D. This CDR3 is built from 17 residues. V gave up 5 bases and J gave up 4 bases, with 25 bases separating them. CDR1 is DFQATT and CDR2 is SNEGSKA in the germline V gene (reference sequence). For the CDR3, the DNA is TGCAGTGCTCCGCCCCCTGTGCCAGCTGATCCTCCAGATACGCAGTATTTT. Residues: CSAPPPVPADPPDTQYF.